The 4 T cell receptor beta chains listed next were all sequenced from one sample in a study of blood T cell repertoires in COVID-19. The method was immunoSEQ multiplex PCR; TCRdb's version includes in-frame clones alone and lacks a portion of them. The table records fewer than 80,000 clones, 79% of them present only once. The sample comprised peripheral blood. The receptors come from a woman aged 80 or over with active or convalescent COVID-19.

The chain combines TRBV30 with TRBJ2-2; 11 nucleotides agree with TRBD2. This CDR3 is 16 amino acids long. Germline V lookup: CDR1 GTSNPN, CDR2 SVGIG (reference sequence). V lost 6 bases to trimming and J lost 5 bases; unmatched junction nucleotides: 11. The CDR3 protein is CACHKLAGVGTGELFF. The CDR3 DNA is TGTGCCTGCCATAAACTAGCGGGAGTTGGAACCGGGGAGCTGTTTTTT.

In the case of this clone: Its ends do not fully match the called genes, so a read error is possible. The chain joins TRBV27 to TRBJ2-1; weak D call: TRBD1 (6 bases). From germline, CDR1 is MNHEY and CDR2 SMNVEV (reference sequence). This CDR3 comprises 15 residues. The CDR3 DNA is TGTACCAGCAGTCGCGACAGGAGCTCCTACAATGAGCAGTTCTTC. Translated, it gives CTSSRDRSSYNEQFF.

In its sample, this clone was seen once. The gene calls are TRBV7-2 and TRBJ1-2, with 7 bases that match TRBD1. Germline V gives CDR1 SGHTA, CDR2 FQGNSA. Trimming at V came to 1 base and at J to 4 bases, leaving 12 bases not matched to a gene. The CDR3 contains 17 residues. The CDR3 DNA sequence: TGTGCCAGCAGCTTAGTAGGAGGGGGCGCTTCCGGCTATGGCTACACCTTC. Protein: CASSLVGGGASGYGYTF.

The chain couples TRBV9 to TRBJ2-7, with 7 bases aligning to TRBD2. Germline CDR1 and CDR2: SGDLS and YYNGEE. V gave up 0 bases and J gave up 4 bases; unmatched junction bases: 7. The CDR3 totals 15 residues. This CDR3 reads CASSVEAGERYEQYF. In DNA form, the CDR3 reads TGTGCCAGCAGCGTAGAGGCGGGGGAGCGTTACGAGCAGTACTTC.